Included here is one TCR beta chain sequence, with context. These data come from a study of cytomegalovirus exposure and HLA in healthy donors. V gave up 2 bases and J gave up 2 bases, with 12 bases separating them. Germline V gene data show CDR1 as MDHEN and CDR2 as SYDVKM. This CDR3 region has 15 residues. Some clones are missing from TCRdb's copy, which holds only in-frame ones; the method was immunoSEQ multiplex PCR. Among more than 110,000 clones, roughly 88% were seen once, and the ten largest hold just under 8%. The chain joins TRBV28 to TRBJ2-5, with D uncertain. The sequence was obtained from a woman between 18 and 29 years old in good health and CMV-seropositive. The sample was PBMCs. In DNA form, the CDR3 reads TGTGCCAGCAGTTTACCCCTGGGCAGGCAAGAGACCCAGTACTTC. It yields the protein CASSLPLGRQETQYF.